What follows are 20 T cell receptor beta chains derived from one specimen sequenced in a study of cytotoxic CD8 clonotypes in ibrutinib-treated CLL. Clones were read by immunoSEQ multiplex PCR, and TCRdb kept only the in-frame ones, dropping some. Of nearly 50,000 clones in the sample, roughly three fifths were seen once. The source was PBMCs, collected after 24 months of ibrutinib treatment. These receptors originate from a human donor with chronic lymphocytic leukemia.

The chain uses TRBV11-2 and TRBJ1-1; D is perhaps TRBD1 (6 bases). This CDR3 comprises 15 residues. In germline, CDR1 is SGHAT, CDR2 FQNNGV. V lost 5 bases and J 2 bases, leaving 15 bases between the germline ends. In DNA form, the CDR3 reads TGTGCCAGCAGCCCCCGGACAGCCTCCAACACTGAAGCTTTCTTT. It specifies CASSPRTASNTEAFF.

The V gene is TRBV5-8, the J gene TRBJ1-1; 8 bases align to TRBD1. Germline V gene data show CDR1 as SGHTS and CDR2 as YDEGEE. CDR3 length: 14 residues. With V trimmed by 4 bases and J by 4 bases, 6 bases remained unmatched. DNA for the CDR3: TGTGCCAGCAGCAACCCTACAGGGGGCACTGAAGCTTTCTTT. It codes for CASSNPTGGTEAFF.

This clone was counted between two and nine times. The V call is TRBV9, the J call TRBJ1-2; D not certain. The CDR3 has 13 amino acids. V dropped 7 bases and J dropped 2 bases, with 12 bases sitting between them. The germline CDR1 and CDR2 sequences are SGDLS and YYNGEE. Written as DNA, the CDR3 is TGTGCCAGCGGCAGCGTGGGGAACTATGGCTACACCTTC. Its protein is CASGSVGNYGYTF.

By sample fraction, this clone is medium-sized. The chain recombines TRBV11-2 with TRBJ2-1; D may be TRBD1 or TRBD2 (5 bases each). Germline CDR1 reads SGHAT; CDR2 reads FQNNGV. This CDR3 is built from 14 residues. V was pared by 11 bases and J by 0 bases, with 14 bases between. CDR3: CAEGTGSSYNEQFF. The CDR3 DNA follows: TGTGCCGAGGGGACGGGGAGCTCCTACAATGAGCAGTTCTTC.

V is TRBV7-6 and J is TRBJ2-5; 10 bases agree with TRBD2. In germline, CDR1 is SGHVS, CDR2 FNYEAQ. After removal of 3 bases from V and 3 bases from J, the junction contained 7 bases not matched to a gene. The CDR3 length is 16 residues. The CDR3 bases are TGTGCCAGCAGCTTGCTAGCGGGGGTATTGAAAGAGACCCAGTACTTC. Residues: CASSLLAGVLKETQYF. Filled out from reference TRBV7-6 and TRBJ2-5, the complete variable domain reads GAGVSQSPRYKVTKRGQDVALRCDPISGHVSLYWYRQALGQGPEFLTYFNYEAQQDKSGLPNDRFSAERPEGSISTLTIQRTEQRDSAMYRCASSLLAGVLKETQYFGPGTRLLVL.

The CDR3 reads CASSEASTDTQYF. The DNA for the CDR3 is TGTGCCAGCAGTGAGGCCAGCACAGATACGCAGTATTTT. The chain carries TRBV2 and TRBJ2-3, with unresolved D. CDR3 length: 13 amino acids. With 3 bases removed from V and 0 bases from J, the gap between germline ends came to 4 bases. Germline V gives CDR1 SNHLY, CDR2 FYNNEI.

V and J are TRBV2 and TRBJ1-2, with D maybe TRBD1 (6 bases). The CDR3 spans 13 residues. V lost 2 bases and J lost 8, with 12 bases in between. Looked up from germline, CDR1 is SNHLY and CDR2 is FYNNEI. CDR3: CASSENTGWGYTF. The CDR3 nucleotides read TGTGCCAGCAGTGAAAACACAGGGTGGGGCTACACCTTC.

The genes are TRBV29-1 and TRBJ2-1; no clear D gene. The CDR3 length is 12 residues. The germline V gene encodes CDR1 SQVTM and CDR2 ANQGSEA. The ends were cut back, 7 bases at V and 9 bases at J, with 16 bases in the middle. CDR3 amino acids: CSAAIKIGEQFF. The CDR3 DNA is TGCAGCGCGGCCATTAAAATAGGTGAGCAGTTCTTC.

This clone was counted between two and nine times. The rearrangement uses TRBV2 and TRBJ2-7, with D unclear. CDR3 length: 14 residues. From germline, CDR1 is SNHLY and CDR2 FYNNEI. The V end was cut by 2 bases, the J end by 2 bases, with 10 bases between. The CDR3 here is CASSESDVPYEQYF. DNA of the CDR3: TGTGCCAGCAGTGAATCCGACGTTCCCTACGAGCAGTACTTC.

In nucleotides, the CDR3 is TGCGCCAGCGCGCCCTCGGGACAGGGTCGTGAAAAACTGTTTTTT. This sequence encodes CASAPSGQGREKLFF. The chain uses TRBV5-1 and TRBJ1-4; 9 bases are a match to TRBD1. Germline CDR1 and CDR2: SGHRS and YFSETQ. J lost 7 bases, V lost 7 bases, and 11 bases had no gene match. The CDR3 extends over 15 amino acids.

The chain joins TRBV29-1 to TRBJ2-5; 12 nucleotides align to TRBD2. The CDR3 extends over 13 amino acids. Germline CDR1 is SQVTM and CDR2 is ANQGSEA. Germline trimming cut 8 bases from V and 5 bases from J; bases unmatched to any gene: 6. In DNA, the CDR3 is TGCAGCTCCAGGACTAGCGGGGCGGAGACCCAGTACTTC. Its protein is CSSRTSGAETQYF.

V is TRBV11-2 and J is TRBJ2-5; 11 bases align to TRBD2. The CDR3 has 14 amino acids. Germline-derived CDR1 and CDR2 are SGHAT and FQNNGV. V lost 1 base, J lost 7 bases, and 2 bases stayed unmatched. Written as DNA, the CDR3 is TGTGCCAGCAGCTTAGGACTAGCGGGGAGGACCCAGTACTTC. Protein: CASSLGLAGRTQYF. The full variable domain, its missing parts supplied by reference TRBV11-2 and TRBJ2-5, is EAGVAQSPRYKIIEKRQSVAFWCNPISGHATLYWYQQILGQGPKLLIQFQNNGVVDDSQLPKDRFSAERLKGVDSTLKIQPAKLEDSAVYLCASSLGLAGRTQYFGPGTRLLVL.

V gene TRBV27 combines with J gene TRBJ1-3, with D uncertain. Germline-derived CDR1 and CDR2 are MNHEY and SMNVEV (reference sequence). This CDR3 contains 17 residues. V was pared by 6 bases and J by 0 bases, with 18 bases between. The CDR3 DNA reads TGTGCCAGCAGCCCAACTAGGACGGGAACCTCTGGAAACACCATATATTTT. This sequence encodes CASSPTRTGTSGNTIYF.

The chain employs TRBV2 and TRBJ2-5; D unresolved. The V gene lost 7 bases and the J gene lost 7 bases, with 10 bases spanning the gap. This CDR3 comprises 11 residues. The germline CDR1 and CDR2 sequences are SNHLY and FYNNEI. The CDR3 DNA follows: TGTGCCAGCATCATCCGCGGGACCCAGTACTTC. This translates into CASIIRGTQYF.

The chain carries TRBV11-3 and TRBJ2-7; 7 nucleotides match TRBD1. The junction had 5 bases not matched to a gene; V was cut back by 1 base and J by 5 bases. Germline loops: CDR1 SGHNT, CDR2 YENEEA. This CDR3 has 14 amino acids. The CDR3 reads CASSLGQGDDEQYF. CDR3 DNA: TGTGCCAGCAGCTTAGGACAGGGAGATGACGAGCAGTACTTC.

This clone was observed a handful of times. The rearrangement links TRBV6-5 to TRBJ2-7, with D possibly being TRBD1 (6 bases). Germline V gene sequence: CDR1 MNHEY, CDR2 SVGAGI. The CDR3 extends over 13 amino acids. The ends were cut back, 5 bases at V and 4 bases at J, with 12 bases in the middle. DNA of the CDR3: TGTGCCAGCAGTGCGACAGGCTCGTACGAGCAGTACTTC. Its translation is CASSATGSYEQYF.

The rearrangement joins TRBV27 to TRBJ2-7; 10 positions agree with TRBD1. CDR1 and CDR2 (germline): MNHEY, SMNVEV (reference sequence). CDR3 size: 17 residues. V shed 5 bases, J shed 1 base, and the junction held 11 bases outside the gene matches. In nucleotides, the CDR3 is TGTGCCAGCAGTCTTCGCTGGGACAGGGGACGGTCCTACGAGCAGTACTTC. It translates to CASSLRWDRGRSYEQYF.

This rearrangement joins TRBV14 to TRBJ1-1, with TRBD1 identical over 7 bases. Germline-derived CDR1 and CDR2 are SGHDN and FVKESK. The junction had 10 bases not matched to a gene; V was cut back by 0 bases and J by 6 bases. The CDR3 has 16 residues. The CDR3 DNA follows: TGTGCCAGCAGCCAAGACGCGGGACAGCGGGGGGCTGAAGCTTTCTTT. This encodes CASSQDAGQRGAEAFF. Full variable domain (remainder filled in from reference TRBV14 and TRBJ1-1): EAGVTQFPSHSVIEKGQTVTLRCDPISGHDNLYWYRRVMGKEIKFLLHFVKESKQDESGMPNNRFLAERTGGTYSTLKVQPAELEDSGVYFCASSQDAGQRGAEAFFGQGTRLTVV.

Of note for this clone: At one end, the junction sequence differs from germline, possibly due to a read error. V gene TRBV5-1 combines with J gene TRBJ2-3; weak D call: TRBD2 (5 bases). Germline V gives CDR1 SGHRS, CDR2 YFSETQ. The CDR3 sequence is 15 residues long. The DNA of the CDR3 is TGCGCCAGCAGTTTGGACTGGGCTAGCACAGATACGCAGTATTTT. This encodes CASSLDWASTDTQYF.

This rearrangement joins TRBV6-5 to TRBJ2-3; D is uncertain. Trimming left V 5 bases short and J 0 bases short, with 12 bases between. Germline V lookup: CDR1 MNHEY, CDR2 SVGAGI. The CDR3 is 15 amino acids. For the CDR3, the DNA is TGTGCCAGCAGTATAGGACGGACGAGCACAGATACGCAGTATTTT. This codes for CASSIGRTSTDTQYF.